This T cell receptor beta chain came from a study of OX40 agonist ivuxolimab in advanced cancers. Overall study: The study treated patients with ivuxolimab, an agonistic anti-OX40 (CD134) antibody. Three patients showed partial responses: one hepatocellular carcinoma and two cutaneous melanoma cases. Notes on the study in general: In CD8+ T cells, expanded clones were on average more numerous than in CD4+.

Blood sampling was done at baseline, cycle 4 day 1, and cycle 7 day 1. In regard to this clone: Antigen: not known.

Trimming took off 3 bases at V and 5 bases at J, with 7 bases between the two ends. The CDR3 consists of 12 residues. Germline CDR1 reads SGHAT; CDR2 reads FQNNGV. Only in-frame clones appear in the TCRdb table, and some are missing; sequencing was by immunoSEQ multiplex PCR. The sample holds under 80,000 clones, roughly 85% seen once. The clonotype was recovered from an adult with an advanced solid tumor such as melanoma, head and neck, liver or kidney cancer. The chain employs TRBV11-2 and TRBJ2-5; D is unresolved. The specimen comprised CD4+ or CD8+ T cells sorted from blood, sampled in a trial of the OX40 agonist ivuxolimab. CDR3 sequence: CASSFYGETQYF. The CDR3 DNA reads as TGTGCCAGCAGCTTTTACGGGGAGACCCAGTACTTC.